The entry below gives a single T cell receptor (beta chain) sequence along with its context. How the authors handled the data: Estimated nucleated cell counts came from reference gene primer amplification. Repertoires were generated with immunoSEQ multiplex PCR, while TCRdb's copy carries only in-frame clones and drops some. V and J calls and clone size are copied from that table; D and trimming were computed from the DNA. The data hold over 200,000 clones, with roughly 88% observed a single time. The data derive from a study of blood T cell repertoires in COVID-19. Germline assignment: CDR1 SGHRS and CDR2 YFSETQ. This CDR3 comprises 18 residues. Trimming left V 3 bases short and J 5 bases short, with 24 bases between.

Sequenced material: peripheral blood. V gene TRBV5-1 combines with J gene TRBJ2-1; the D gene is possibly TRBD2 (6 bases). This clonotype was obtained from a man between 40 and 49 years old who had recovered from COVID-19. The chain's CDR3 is CASSWLAEDWDLDNEQFF. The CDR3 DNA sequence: TGCGCCAGCAGCTGGTTAGCGGAAGATTGGGATCTGGACAATGAGCAGTTCTTC.